The clone carrying this T cell receptor (beta chain) appeared once. Antigen specificity is unknown. With 4 bases clipped from V and 3 bases from J, the junction kept 4 bases outside the gene matches. CDR1 is MNHEY and CDR2 is SVGAGI in the germline V gene. The CDR3 is 15 amino acids. This record comes from a study of T cell repertoires in cytomegalovirus infection. Looking at the study overall: Indicated by public TCR beta signatures were CMV infection and matching HLA type.

Study-wide points: Dominant in the ex vivo response were TCR beta clonotypes restricted by HLA-C and specific for CMV. Pooled public TCR beta family frequency picked out CMV carriers with the relevant HLA.

MiXCR, run by TCRdb on the reads, gives a single entry per CDR3 protein. The data hold about half a million distinct CDR3 sequences, with around 30% observed a single time. Sequenced here: cultured PBMCs, sampled from culture after CMV antigen stimulation. The chain carries TRBV6-5 and TRBJ2-2; TRBD1 matches 8 bases. The sequence came from a human donor in good health (CMV status not recorded). Some clones in this sample may be carry-over from other donors' samples. Here the CDR3 reads CASSSQGADTGELFF. The CDR3 nucleotides read TGTGCCAGCAGTTCGCAGGGGGCTGACACCGGGGAGCTGTTTTTT.